This entry describes one T cell receptor beta chain. Its recognized antigen is unknown. No base-level quality is on record; no much larger clone is a single base apart. The donors were healthy, HIV-negative adults who had no recently reported acute infections or vaccinations. Only Caucasian adults living in Nashville, Tennessee, USA were represented among the donors. CD4+ T cells were enriched through magnetic negative selection, after which naive cells were positively selected on CD45RA and the remaining negative fraction served as the memory subset. Blood was obtained by leukapheresis, after which PBMCs were separated by Ficoll-Histopaque density gradient centrifugation and cryopreserved in liquid nitrogen vapor phase. Purity and quantity of every magnetically sorted T cell population were checked by analytical flow cytometry. Genomic DNA was isolated from every sorted fraction and measured by UV absorbance on a Nanodrop 2000c.

The data derive from a study of shared clonotypes between healthy human individuals (TCRdb year 2020). In the study overall: Two women and a few men aged 18 to 49 years were included in the cohort. For each donor, three plates each were used for CD4 naive and CD4 memory, two plates were used for CD8 naive, and one plate was used for CD8 memory. The study deeply sequenced blood TCR repertoires of about 5 healthy adults to estimate repertoire size and the extent of clonotype sharing between individuals. Libraries were prepared and TCR repertoires were sequenced by different laboratories using diverse techniques, in order to increase sequencing depth and limit assay-specific biases. Leukapheresis yielded between about 0.8 and 8.9 billion PBMCs per donor.

Using the deep immunoSEQ assay, TCR CDR3 regions were amplified from genomic DNA by multiplex PCR. Extracted genomic DNA from each cell subset was distributed evenly across all wells of several immunoSEQ 96-well plates, and each plate was treated as a replicate. For sorted subsets, 200 to 250 ng genomic DNA, equal to 30,000 to 35,000 T cell genomes, was loaded into each replicate PCR. Purified libraries were quantified with a Qubit 3.0 fluorometer, sized on a Bioanalyzer 2100, and re-quantified with the KAPA Library Quantification kit. Each immunoSEQ 96-well plate was sequenced on its own single-read 150-cycle Illumina NextSeq 550 flow cell. The source study handled its data this way. Because the immunoSEQ output held only junctional sequences and lacked quality scores, the filtering could not match the filtering applied to full-length reads. To assign V/J genes and CDR3, sequences were annotated using PyIR, a Python wrapper for IgBLAST v1.9, with IMGT germline references. Any read was removed if the V/J assignment was weak (E-value above 1e-6), the CDR3 was missing, or the read contained stop codons, out-of-frame junctions, or ambiguous translated residues. V3J clonotypes were defined as sequences sharing an identical inferred V gene, J gene, and CDR3 amino acid sequence. The percentage overlap between two repertoires was calculated by dividing the number of shared unique clonotypes by the size of the smaller repertoire. Richness of each repertoire was evaluated using RTK rarefaction, the Chao1 estimator, and Recon v2.1 estimates of unobserved clonotypes. For all TCRbeta clonotypes obtained by the gDNA method from a handful of donors, generation probabilities were computed with OLGA. This is the immuneACCESS table as TCRdb keeps it, with only in-frame sequences that have V and J called. A part of the clones is gone; compared with another copy, unresolved V genes explain less than half, and the rest is unexplained. V, J and clone size derive from that table, while D and trimming were established from the DNA sequence. This sample holds under 2,500,000 clones; roughly 95% were observed only once. The ten largest clones take up 0.1% to 0.15% of the sample.

What the study reported, not specific to this receptor: Compared with non-shared clonotypes, clonotypes shared by all four sorted-subset donors had higher generation probabilities. Because the study included only a small number of donors, the genetic and exposure-history diversity represented was limited. Around 5% of naive CD4, 3.5% of naive CD8, about 2.5% of memory CD4, and around 0.4% of memory CD8 clonotypes were shared across a few donors. Estimated clonotype richness was generally larger for naive than for memory subsets. Only blood was sampled, and tissue TCR repertoires likely differ from those in blood. Incomplete sequencing was indicated by rarefaction of sorted-subset datasets, despite the large sequencing depth. Pairwise subsampling indicated that sequencing depth was expected to affect the degree of clonotype sharing among donors.

The CDR3 holds 14 amino acids from the cysteine to the phenylalanine. Only the CDR3 DNA is retained, 42 bases long and in frame from the first base. CDR1 and CDR2, looked up from the germline V gene, are SGHDT and YYEEEE. V drops 5 bases and J drops 2 bases, leaving 12 bases in between. Input material: naive CD4+ T cells sorted from blood. Sample cell subset or site, as interpreted from the label and publication: CD45RA+ positively selected. The TCR comes from a man aged 18 to 29 in good health. Recombination connected TRBV5-6 to TRBJ2-3; the D gene is not confidently resolved. The CDR3 corresponds to CASRLGSVTDTQYF. The nucleotides are TGTGCCAGCAGGCTGGGGTCAGTCACAGATACGCAGTATTTT.